The TCR beta chain described here comes from a study of OX40 agonist ivuxolimab in advanced cancers. This CDR3 spans 18 amino acids. CDR1 and CDR2 (germline): LGHNA, YNFKEQ. The V gene end was trimmed by 0 bases and the J gene end by 3 bases; junction bases not matched to a gene: 8. Sequenced by immunoSEQ multiplex PCR; TCRdb stores in-frame clones only, minus some. Counted here are approximately 62,000 clones, 88% occurring once; the ten biggest clones make up roughly 5%. This chain uses TRBV4-2 with TRBJ2-3; 11 bases agree with TRBD2. The sample here was CD4+ or CD8+ T cells sorted from blood, taken in a trial of the OX40 agonist ivuxolimab. The clonotype was recovered from an adult with an advanced solid tumor such as melanoma, head and neck, liver or kidney cancer. DNA for the CDR3: TGTGCCAGCAGCCAAGAGGGATTAGCGGGGGGGCGAACAGATACGCAGTATTTT. This gives the protein CASSQEGLAGGRTDTQYF.